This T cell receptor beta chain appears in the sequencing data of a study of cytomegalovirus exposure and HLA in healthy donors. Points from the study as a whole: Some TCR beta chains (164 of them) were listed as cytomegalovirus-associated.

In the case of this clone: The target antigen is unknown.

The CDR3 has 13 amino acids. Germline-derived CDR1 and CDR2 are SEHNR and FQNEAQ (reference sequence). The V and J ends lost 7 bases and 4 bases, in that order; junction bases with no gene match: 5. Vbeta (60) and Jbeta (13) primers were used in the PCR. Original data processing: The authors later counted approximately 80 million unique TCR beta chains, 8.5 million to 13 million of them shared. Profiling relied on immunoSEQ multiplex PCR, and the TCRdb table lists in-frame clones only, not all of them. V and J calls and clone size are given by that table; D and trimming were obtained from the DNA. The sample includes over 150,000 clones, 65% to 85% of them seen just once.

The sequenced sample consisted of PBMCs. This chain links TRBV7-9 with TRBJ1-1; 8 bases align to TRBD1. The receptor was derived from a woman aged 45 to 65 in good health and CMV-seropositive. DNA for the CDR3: TGTGCCAGCATGGACAGGGCTGGCACTGAAGCTTTCTTT. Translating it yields CASMDRAGTEAFF.